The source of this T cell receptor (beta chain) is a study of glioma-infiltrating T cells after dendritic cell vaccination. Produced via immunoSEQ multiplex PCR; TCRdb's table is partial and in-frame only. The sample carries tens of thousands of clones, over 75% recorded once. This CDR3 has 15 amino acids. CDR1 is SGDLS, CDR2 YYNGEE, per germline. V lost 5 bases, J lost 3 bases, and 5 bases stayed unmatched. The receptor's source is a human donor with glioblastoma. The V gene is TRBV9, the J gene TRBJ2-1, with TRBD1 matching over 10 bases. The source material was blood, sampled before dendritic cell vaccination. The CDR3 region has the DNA TGTGCCAGCAGTGAGACAGGGGGCGGCTACAATGAGCAGTTCTTC. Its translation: CASSETGGGYNEQFF.